The clone carrying this TCR beta chain was seen ten or more times. Its antigen is still unknown. This sample is part of a study of T-cell reconstitution after alpha-beta-depleted transplantation in children. Germline CDR1 LGHNA, CDR2 YNFKEQ. The CDR3 totals 14 residues. V shed 4 bases and J 1 base; nucleotides not matched to a gene: 3. Using unique molecular identifiers, the investigators prepared the TCRbeta library. TCRdb redid the calling of the PCR reads with MiXCR, one entry per CDR3 protein. The sample includes about 350,000 distinct CDR3 sequences, 15% to 20% of them seen just once. Study observations and caveats: Several hundred expanded graft clones reportedly gave rise to the alpha-beta T cells present about two months after transplant. T-cell numbers and diversity, one year after transplant, stemmed largely from T cells that were newly produced.

This chain joins TRBV4-2 and TRBJ2-5, with 7 bases matching TRBD2. This clonotype originated in a male patient between 2 and 15 years old who had a stem cell transplant for acute lymphoblastic leukemia, so the T cells may come from the graft donor. This material consisted of PBMCs, mostly from graft donor cells, taken 360 days after TCRalphabeta/CD19-depleted stem cell transplant. CDR3 in amino acids: CASSPTGGQETQYF. DNA of the CDR3: TGTGCCAGCAGCCCGACGGGAGGCCAAGAGACCCAGTACTTC.